This T cell receptor (beta chain) stems from a study of blood T cell repertoires in COVID-19. Overall study context: From the United States, Italy and Spain came samples of acute and convalescent COVID-19. PBMCs, B-cell-depleted T cells, or T cells were the source of the cDNA or gDNA that made up the material.

As handled by the study authors: From reference gene primer amplification, estimates of nucleated cell counts were derived. Only in-frame clones appear in the TCRdb table, and some are missing; sequencing was by immunoSEQ multiplex PCR. V and J calls and clone size come straight from that table; D and trimming were deduced from the DNA. This sample has 130,000 or so clones, with under 90% found just once. V lost 3 bases to trimming and J lost 3 bases, with 14 bases between them. Germline lookup yields CDR1 LNHDA and CDR2 SQIVND (reference sequence). There are 15 residues in the CDR3. Sequences were obtained from peripheral blood. This TCR was recovered from a woman in her fifties or sixties with active or convalescent COVID-19. The chain has TRBV19 and TRBJ2-5; D perhaps matches TRBD1 (5 bases). CDR3 sequence: CASSIRVEGEETQYF. The CDR3 nucleotides read TGTGCCAGTAGTATTCGGGTTGAAGGGGAAGAGACCCAGTACTTC.